Following are 27 T cell receptor beta chains from one sample sequenced in a study of T cells in Graves' hyperthyroidism and ophthalmopathy. RNA transcripts were the template for amplifying TCR beta CDR3 regions. The study used the HTBI primer set for a first-round RT-PCR of the TCR CDR3. TCRdb re-called the multiplex PCR reads with MiXCR, one entry per CDR3 protein. The sample includes hundreds of thousands of distinct CDR3 sequences, 14% to 15% seen only once; the top ten take around 4.1%. The sequencing sample was made of blood. The receptors come from a woman in her thirties or forties with Graves' ophthalmopathy.

This clonotype was counted at least ten times. The rearrangement uses TRBV9 and TRBJ2-7; TRBD1 might be the D (9 bases). The CDR3 has 15 amino acids. The germline V and J ends were trimmed by 5 bases and 5 bases, with 20 bases remaining between them. Germline V gives CDR1 SGDLS, CDR2 YYNGEE. The CDR3 DNA reads TGTGCCAGCAGTCACGGGGGGGGACAGGGCGACGAGCAGTACTTC. It yields the protein CASSHGGGQGDEQYF. The full variable domain, its missing parts supplied by reference TRBV9 and TRBJ2-7, is DSGVTQTPKHLITATGQRVTLRCSPRSGDLSVYWYQQSLDQGLQFLIQYYNGEERAKGNILERFSAQQFPDLHSELNLSSLELGDSALYFCASSHGGGQGDEQYFGPGTRLTVT.

This clonotype was recorded many times. A junction boundary mismatches the germline segment, possibly from a read error. This chain links TRBV12-3 or TRBV12-4 with TRBJ1-1; D unresolved. The CDR3 covers 14 residues. The CDR3 sequence is CASSLFSPNTEASF. Written as DNA, the CDR3 is TGTGCCAGCAGTTTATTCTCACCGAACACTGAAGCTTCCTTT.

The chain carries TRBV28 and TRBJ1-2, with TRBD1 matching over 7 bases. Germline-derived CDR1 and CDR2 are MDHEN and SYDVKM. This CDR3 is 14 amino acids long. With V trimmed by 6 bases and J by 6 bases, 10 bases remained unmatched. This chain's CDR3 is CASSPGGISHGYTF. CDR3 DNA: TGTGCCAGCAGCCCAGGGGGAATCAGCCATGGCTACACCTTC.

At least ten counts were recorded for this clonotype. The genes are TRBV7-6 and TRBJ1-1; possibly TRBD1 for D (6 bases). Germline assignment: CDR1 SGHVS and CDR2 FNYEAQ. The CDR3 totals 14 residues. V shed 3 bases and J shed 8 bases, with 16 bases lying between them. CDR3 bases: TGTGCCAGCAGCTTTTCACCGGGACAATCAGAAGCTTTCTTT. Its protein product is CASSFSPGQSEAFF.

This clonotype showed up many times. The rearrangement uses TRBV7-2 and TRBJ1-1; 7 nucleotides align to TRBD1. Germline CDR1 is SGHTA and CDR2 is FQGNSA. This CDR3 spans 14 amino acids. V was clipped by 7 bases and J by 6 bases; unmatched bases: 11. DNA of the CDR3: TGTGCCAGCAACATCAGGGGGGTCGGGTCTGAAGCTTTCTTT. This encodes CASNIRGVGSEAFF.

This clonotype was counted ten times or more. Here the CDR3 reads CASRPRDRPYEQYF. DNA for the CDR3: TGTGCCAGCAGGCCCCGGGACAGGCCCTACGAGCAGTACTTC. This chain connects TRBV6-1 to TRBJ2-7; TRBD1 matches at 8 bases. Germline CDR1 reads MNHNS; CDR2 reads SASEGT. CDR3 length: 14 amino acids. J was trimmed by 2 bases and V by 6 bases; bases with no gene match: 6.

In this sample, this clonotype turned up many times. The chain links TRBV15 to TRBJ2-5, with TRBD2 matching over 9 bases. This CDR3 is 15 amino acids long. Germline lookup yields CDR1 LNHNV and CDR2 YYDKDF (reference sequence). After removal of 3 bases from V and 6 bases from J, the junction contained 8 bases not matched to a gene. The CDR3 DNA sequence: TGTGCCACCAGCAGGGGGCGGGAGGGCCTGAAGACCCAGTACTTC. It yields the protein CATSRGREGLKTQYF.

This clonotype has ten or more counts. The gene calls are TRBV6-5 and TRBJ1-5; D might be TRBD1 (6 bases). The CDR3 is 15 residues long. Trimming removed 5 bases at V and 3 bases at J, with 14 bases between. Germline assignment: CDR1 MNHEY and CDR2 SVGAGI. CDR3 amino acids: CASSLTDRNNQPQHF. The CDR3 nucleotides are TGTGCCAGCAGTCTGACGGACAGAAACAATCAGCCCCAGCATTTT.

Only a few counts were recorded for this clonotype. The V call is TRBV4-3, the J call TRBJ2-4; TRBD2 is a possible D gene (5 bases). This CDR3 contains 14 residues. The V gene's germline CDR1 is LGHNA and CDR2 YSLEER. Trimming left V 1 base short and J 9 bases short, with 13 bases between. The CDR3 coding sequence is TGCGCCAGCAGCCAAGTCGACGGTGGGAGCATTCAGTACTTC. Translating gives CASSQVDGGSIQYF.

There are a few counts of this clonotype. A much larger clone differs by one base, so this may be a read error. This sequence joins TRBV6-5 and TRBJ1-5, with D maybe TRBD1 (6 bases). Germline values: CDR1 MNHEY, CDR2 SVGAGI. V lost 6 bases and J lost 7, with 16 bases in between. This CDR3 comprises 14 residues. The DNA of the CDR3 is TGTGCCAGCAGATACGCACGGGGGGCCCAGCCCCAGCATTTT. Amino acid sequence: CASRYARGAQPQHF.

In this sample, this clonotype turned up a few times. The chain uses TRBV11-2 and TRBJ2-2, with 9 bases identical to TRBD2. This CDR3 region has 15 residues. V shed 5 bases, J shed 5 bases, and the junction held 6 bases outside the gene matches. Germline loops: CDR1 SGHAT, CDR2 FQNNGV. The CDR3: CASSTRLAETGELFF. The CDR3 region has the DNA TGTGCCAGCAGCACCCGACTAGCGGAAACCGGGGAGCTGTTTTTT.

Only a few counts were recorded for this clonotype. This rearrangement joins TRBV19 to TRBJ2-7; D is possibly TRBD1 (6 bases). CDR1 is LNHDA and CDR2 is SQIVND in the germline V gene (reference sequence). With 7 bases removed from V and 3 bases from J, the gap between germline ends came to 16 bases. This CDR3 is 14 amino acids long. CDR3 residues: CASTQGWGNYEQYF. The CDR3 DNA is TGTGCCAGTACCCAGGGGTGGGGGAACTACGAGCAGTACTTC.

This clonotype has a count of ten or more. This chain uses TRBV19 with TRBJ2-5; 7 nucleotides align to TRBD1. There are 13 residues in the CDR3. CDR1 is LNHDA, CDR2 SQIVND, per germline (reference sequence). The V and J ends lost 8 bases and 5 bases, in that order; junction bases with no gene match: 8. CDR3 sequence (DNA): TGTGCCAGTTCACAGGACAGGTTGGAGACCCAGTACTTC. Its protein is CASSQDRLETQYF.

This chain joins TRBV12-3 or TRBV12-4 and TRBJ1-2; unclear D gene. The CDR3 spans 14 residues. V lost 2 bases to trimming and J lost 2 bases, with 9 bases between them. In DNA, the CDR3 is TGTGCCAGCAGTTTATGGCCGGGGAACTATGGCTACACCTTC. Translation: CASSLWPGNYGYTF.

This clonotype has a count of ten or more. This chain connects TRBV6-5 to TRBJ2-5; TRBD2 agrees at 7 bases. Losses at the gene ends were 4 bases for V and 5 bases for J; bases not matched to a gene: 7. CDR1 and CDR2 from the germline V gene are MNHEY and SVGAGI. This CDR3 comprises 14 residues. The CDR3 nucleotides are TGTGCCAGCAGTTGGGGAGGGCCCCGGGAGACCCAGTACTTC. Its translation: CASSWGGPRETQYF.

This clonotype came up many times. This chain uses TRBV28 with TRBJ2-5, with TRBD2 identical over 8 bases. Germline trimming cut 5 bases from V and 3 bases from J; bases unmatched to any gene: 8. The length of the CDR3 is 15 residues. Germline values: CDR1 MDHEN, CDR2 SYDVKM. This CDR3 reads CASSDRSGTKETQYF. The CDR3, as DNA: TGTGCCAGCAGTGACCGTAGCGGGACAAAAGAGACCCAGTACTTC.

This clonotype was recorded many times. This sequence joins TRBV6-5 and TRBJ1-3; D uncertain. The length of the CDR3 is 15 residues. Per the germline V gene, CDR1 is MNHEY and CDR2 is SVGAGI. The V and J ends lost 0 bases and 1 base respectively, with 7 bases between them. The CDR3 loop reads CASSYSKSSGNTIYF. For the CDR3, the DNA is TGTGCCAGCAGTTACTCGAAGAGTTCTGGAAACACCATATATTTT.

This clonotype was seen ten or more times. This chain uses TRBV20-1 with TRBJ2-7; D perhaps matches TRBD2 (6 bases). The CDR3 has 14 amino acids. Germline V gene lookup returns CDR1 DFQATT and CDR2 SNEGSKA (reference sequence). The ends were cut back, 1 base at V and 7 bases at J, with 17 bases in the middle. This CDR3 reads CSARVLGTSGEQYF. In DNA, the CDR3 is TGCAGTGCTAGAGTCTTGGGGACTTCTGGGGAGCAGTACTTC.

Many counts were recorded for this clonotype. This chain joins TRBV29-1 and TRBJ1-2; D gene uncertain. The CDR3 totals 13 residues. The germline V gene has CDR1 SQVTM and CDR2 ANQGSEA. With 0 bases removed from V and 13 bases from J, the gap between germline ends came to 18 bases. The DNA for the CDR3 is TGCAGCGTTGAAGACAGGATGGTAGGGCTAAGCACCTTC. Its translation is CSVEDRMVGLSTF.

The chain links TRBV29-1 to TRBJ2-7; D is ambiguous. CDR3 length equals 15 residues. Trimming took 4 bases from V and 2 from J, leaving 18 bases between them. Germline V lookup: CDR1 SQVTM, CDR2 ANQGSEA. CDR3 coding DNA: TGCAGCGTTGGGAGTAGAGCCAACCCCGCCTACGAGCAGTACTTC. This encodes CSVGSRANPAYEQYF.

The V gene is TRBV6-1, the J gene TRBJ2-5, with TRBD1 matching 7 bases. The CDR3 has 14 residues. Germline-derived CDR1 and CDR2 are MNHNS and SASEGT. V lost 7 bases, J lost 5 bases, and 10 bases stayed unmatched. The CDR3 loop reads CASNQNRGRETQYF. The CDR3 DNA is TGTGCCAGCAATCAAAACAGGGGACGGGAGACCCAGTACTTC.

In its sample, this clonotype was seen a few times. The chain carries TRBV11-1 and TRBJ1-1, with a weak D call TRBD1 (6 bases). Germline assignment: CDR1 SGHAT and CDR2 FQDESV (reference sequence). This CDR3 comprises 17 residues. V shed 5 bases and J shed 0 bases, with 19 bases lying between them. The CDR3 bases are TGTGCCAGCAGCCCACACAGGGACCGGAGGATGAACACTGAAGCTTTCTTT. This codes for CASSPHRDRRMNTEAFF.

This clonotype was seen ten or more times. The chain has TRBV12-3 or TRBV12-4 and TRBJ1-1; 9 bases are shared with TRBD1. This CDR3 has 17 residues. V trimming: 3 bases; J trimming: 5 bases; junction bases outside the gene matches: 13. The chain's CDR3 is CASSFLGTGSLGTEAFF. The CDR3 bases are TGTGCCAGCAGTTTTTTGGGGACAGGGTCGCTAGGAACTGAAGCTTTCTTT.

This clonotype was seen a handful of times. V and J are TRBV18 and TRBJ1-2; D is perhaps TRBD1 (5 bases). Per germline, CDR1 KGHSH and CDR2 LQKENI. Trimming stripped 4 bases from V and 0 bases from J, with 12 bases between. The CDR3 has 15 amino acids. Written as DNA, the CDR3 is TGTGCCAGCTCACAGGGACCTCCACCTAACTATGGCTACACCTTC. Protein product: CASSQGPPPNYGYTF.

CDR3 sequence: CASSGSGHSQETQYF. The DNA for the CDR3 is TGTGCCAGCAGCGGGTCGGGACACTCCCAAGAGACCCAGTACTTC. The chain uses TRBV7-2 and TRBJ2-5, with D possibly TRBD1 on 6 matching bases. Trimming removed 5 bases from V and 1 base from J, with 14 bases in between. The germline V gene has CDR1 SGHTA and CDR2 FQGNSA. The CDR3 consists of 15 residues.

The chain couples TRBV12-3 or TRBV12-4 to TRBJ2-7; 11 nucleotides align to TRBD2. The CDR3 covers 15 residues. V lost 4 bases to trimming and J lost 7 bases; unmatched junction nucleotides: 9. This CDR3 is CASSSRLAGTREQYF. The CDR3 nucleotides read TGTGCCAGCAGTTCCCGACTAGCGGGGACACGAGAGCAGTACTTC.

The V and J genes are TRBV11-2 and TRBJ2-2; 8 positions agree with TRBD1. The CDR3 loop spans 18 amino acids. J was trimmed by 3 bases and V by 2 bases; bases with no gene match: 11. The germline gives CDR1 SGHAT, CDR2 FQNNGV. CDR3 amino acids: CASSLQPVRTGYTGELFF. CDR3 nucleotides: TGTGCCAGCAGCTTACAACCCGTTCGGACAGGGTACACCGGGGAGCTGTTTTTT. Using reference TRBV11-2 and TRBJ2-2 for the parts outside the CDR3, the full variable domain is EAGVAQSPRYKIIEKRQSVAFWCNPISGHATLYWYQQILGQGPKLLIQFQNNGVVDDSQLPKDRFSAERLKGVDSTLKIQPAKLEDSAVYLCASSLQPVRTGYTGELFFGEGSRLTVL.